This T cell receptor (beta chain) appears in the sequencing data of a study of CXCR3-negative and CXCR3-positive naive CD8 T cells. Whole-study results and caveats: Hydrophobicity of TRB CDR3s was greater in CXCR3-positive naive cells than in CXCR3-negative naive cells.

Of note for this clonotype: Its antigen is still unknown.

The TRB libraries of cDNA were built by UMI-labeled 5' RACE. TCRdb reprocessed the 5' RACE reads and keeps a single row for each CDR3 protein, giving no DNA. The sample table includes some 100,000 distinct CDR3 sequences. The clonotype comes from a human donor in good health. Some clones in this sample may be carry-over from other donors' samples. Specimen: naive CXCR3+ CD8+ T cells from blood. Documented subset: CD45RO-CCR7+CD27+CD95- naive CD8+ T cells expressing CXCR3 (TNR3+).

Here the CDR3 reads CASSWARGGIGLFNTIYF. The genes are TRBV28 and TRBJ1-3. The V gene's germline CDR1 is MDHEN and CDR2 SYDVKM. The CDR3 loop spans 18 amino acids.